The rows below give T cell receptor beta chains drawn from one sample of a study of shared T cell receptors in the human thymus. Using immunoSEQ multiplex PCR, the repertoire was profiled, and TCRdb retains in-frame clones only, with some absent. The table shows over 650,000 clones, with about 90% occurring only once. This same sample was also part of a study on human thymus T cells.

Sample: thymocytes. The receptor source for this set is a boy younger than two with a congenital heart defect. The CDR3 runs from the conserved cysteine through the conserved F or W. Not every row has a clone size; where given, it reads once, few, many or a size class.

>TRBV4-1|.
CASSQDVREGTEAFF
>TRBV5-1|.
CASRGTDSYEQYF
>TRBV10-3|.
CAVRDRDPYEQYF
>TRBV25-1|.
CASNMGQGASGYTF
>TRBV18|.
CASSLPTRGAPGELFF
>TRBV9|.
CASSVAGSRTDTQYF
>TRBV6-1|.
CASSDDRERPQETQYF
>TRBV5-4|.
CASSLGRGSTLYEQYF
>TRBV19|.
CASSMGGNTEAFF
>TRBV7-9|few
CASSPGQGQETQYF
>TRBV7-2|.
CASSLASRGQGSKKLFF
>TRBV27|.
CASSSLPAGYGYTF
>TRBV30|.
CAWRFVIDSDTQYF
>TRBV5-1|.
CASTPFTTSGNSYNEQFF
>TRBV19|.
CASSIVGGATYSYNEQFF
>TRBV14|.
CASSQAVIMNTEAFF
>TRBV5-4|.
CASSYLRDTQETQYF
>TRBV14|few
CASSQKSGGYEQYF
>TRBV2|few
CASRLGQYSNQPQHF
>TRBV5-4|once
CASSFPLAGVKNEQFF
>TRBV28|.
CASSSSTGQSNQPQHF
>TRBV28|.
CASRLDRENTEAFF
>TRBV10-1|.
CASSIQGSETQYF
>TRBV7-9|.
CASSWYPRDEAEAFF
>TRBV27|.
CASSFGQGPYEQYF
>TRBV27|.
CASSPDRTFYNEQFF
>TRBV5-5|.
CASSGRGLVEQYF
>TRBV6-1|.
CASSEAQDRGYNEQFF
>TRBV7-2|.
CASSLARGLGTYEQYF
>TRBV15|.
CATGRDPDVSEQYF
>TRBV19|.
CATTGAGGPQYEQYF
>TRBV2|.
CASSAGTGGDRLGIFAGELFF
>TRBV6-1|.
CASSEGDTHPYGYTF
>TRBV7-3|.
CASSLTPGQGRNEQFF
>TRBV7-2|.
CASSPLARLGTDTQYF
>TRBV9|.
CASSFGLAGSTNTQYF
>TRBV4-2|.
CASSPEEPRGEQFF
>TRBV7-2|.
CASSLPTDRNNNQPQHF
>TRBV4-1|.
CASSQEQVERASSYNEQFF
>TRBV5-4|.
CASSYDRIRDTEAFF
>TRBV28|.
CASSKRGKSNQPQHF
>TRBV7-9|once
CASTPGPASSYNEQFF
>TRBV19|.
CASSRAPTGNGELFF
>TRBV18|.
CASSPGTDYEQYF
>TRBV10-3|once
CAIARDRNLYEQYF
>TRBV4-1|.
CASSQVRGSSGNQQYF
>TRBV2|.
CASSAWDRGPPEAFF
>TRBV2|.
CASSERRTSGGTDTQYF
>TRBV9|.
CASSVDDGTNYGYTF
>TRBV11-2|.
CASSLPGLAGAMRGDTQYF
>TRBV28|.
CASSTGRTAAYNEQFF
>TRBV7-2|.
CASSLAAQGSYNEQFF
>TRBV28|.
CASRPGLPTDTQYF